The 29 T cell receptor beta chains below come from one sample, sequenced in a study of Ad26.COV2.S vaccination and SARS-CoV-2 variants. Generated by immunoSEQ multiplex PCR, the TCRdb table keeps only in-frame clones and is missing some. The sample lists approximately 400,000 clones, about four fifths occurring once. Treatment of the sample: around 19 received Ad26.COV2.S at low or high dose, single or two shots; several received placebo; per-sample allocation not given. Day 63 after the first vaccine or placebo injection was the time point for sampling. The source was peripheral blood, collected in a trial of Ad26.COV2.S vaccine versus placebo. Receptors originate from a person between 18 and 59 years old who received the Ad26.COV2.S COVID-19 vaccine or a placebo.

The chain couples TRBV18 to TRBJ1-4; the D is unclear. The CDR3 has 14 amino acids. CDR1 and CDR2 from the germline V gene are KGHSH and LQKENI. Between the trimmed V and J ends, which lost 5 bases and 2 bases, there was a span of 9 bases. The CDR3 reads CASSTMKTNEKLFF. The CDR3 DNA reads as TGTGCCAGCTCAACAATGAAGACTAATGAAAAACTGTTTTTT.

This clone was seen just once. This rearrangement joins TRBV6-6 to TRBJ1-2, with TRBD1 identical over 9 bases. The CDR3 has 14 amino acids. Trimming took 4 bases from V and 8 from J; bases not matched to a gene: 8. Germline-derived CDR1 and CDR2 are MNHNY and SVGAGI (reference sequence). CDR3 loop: CASSSGTGKVGYTF. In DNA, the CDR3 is TGTGCCAGCAGTTCAGGGACAGGGAAAGTCGGCTACACCTTC.

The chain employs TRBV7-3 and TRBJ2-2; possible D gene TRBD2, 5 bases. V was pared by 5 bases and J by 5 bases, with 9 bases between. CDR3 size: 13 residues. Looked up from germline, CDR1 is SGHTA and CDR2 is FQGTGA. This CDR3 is CASSLRGTGELFF. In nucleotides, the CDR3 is TGTGCCAGCAGCCTAAGAGGGACCGGGGAGCTGTTTTTT. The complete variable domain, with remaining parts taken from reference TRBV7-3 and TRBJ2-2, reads GAGVSQTPSNKVTEKGKYVELRCDPISGHTALYWYRQSLGQGPEFLIYFQGTGAADDSGLPNDRFFAVRPEGSVSTLKIQRTERGDSAVYLCASSLRGTGELFFGEGSRLTVL.

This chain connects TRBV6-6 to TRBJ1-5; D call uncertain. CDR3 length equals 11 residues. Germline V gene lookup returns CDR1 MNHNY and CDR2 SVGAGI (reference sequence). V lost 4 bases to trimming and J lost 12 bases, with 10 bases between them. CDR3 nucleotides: TGTGCCAGCAGTTTCACGGGGTTCCAGCATTTT. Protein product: CASSFTGFQHF.

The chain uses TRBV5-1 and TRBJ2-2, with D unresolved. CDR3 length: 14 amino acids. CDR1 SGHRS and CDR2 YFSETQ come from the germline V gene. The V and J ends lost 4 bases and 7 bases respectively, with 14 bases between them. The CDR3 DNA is TGCGCCAGCAGCCCCGGGCGTGCTGGCGGGGAGCTGTTTTTT. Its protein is CASSPGRAGGELFF.

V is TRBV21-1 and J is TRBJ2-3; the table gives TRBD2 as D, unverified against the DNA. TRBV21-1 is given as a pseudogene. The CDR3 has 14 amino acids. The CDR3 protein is CASSKPGNTDTQYF. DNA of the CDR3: TGTGCCAGCAGCAAACCGGGAAACACAGATACGCAGTATTTT.

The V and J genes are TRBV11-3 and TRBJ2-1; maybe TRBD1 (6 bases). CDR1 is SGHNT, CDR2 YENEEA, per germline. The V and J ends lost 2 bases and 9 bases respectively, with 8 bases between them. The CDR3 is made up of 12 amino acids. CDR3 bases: TGTGCCAGCAGCTTACAGGGGCGTGAGCAGTTCTTC. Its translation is CASSLQGREQFF.

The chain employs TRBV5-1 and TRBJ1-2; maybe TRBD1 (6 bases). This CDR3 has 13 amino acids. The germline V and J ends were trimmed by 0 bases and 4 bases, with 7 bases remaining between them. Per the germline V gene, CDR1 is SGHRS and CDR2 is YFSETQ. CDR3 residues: CASSLGGGYGYTF. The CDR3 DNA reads TGCGCCAGCAGCTTGGGAGGGGGCTATGGCTACACCTTC.

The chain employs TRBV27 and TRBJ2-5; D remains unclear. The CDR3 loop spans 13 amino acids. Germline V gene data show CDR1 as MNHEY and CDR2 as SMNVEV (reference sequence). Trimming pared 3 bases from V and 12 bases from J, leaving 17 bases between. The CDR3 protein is CASSFKDGWGKYF. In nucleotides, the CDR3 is TGTGCCAGCAGTTTCAAGGATGGGTGGGGAAAGTACTTC.

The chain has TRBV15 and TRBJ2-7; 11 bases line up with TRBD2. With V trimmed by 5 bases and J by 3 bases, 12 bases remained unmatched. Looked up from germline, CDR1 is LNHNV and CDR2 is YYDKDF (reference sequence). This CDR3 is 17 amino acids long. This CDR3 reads CATSGFLRLAGNYEQYF. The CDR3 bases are TGTGCCACCAGCGGATTTTTGAGACTAGCGGGGAACTACGAGCAGTACTTC.

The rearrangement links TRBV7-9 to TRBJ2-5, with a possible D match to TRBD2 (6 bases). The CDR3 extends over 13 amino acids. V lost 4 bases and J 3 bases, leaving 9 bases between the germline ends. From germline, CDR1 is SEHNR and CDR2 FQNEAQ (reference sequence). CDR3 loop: CASSSKREETQYF. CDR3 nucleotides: TGTGCCAGCAGCTCTAAGCGGGAAGAGACCCAGTACTTC.

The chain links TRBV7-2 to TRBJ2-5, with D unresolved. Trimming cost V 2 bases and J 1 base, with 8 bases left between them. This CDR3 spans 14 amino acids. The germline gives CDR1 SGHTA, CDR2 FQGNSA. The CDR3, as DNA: TGTGCCAGCAGCTTATCCCGATTCCAAGAGACCCAGTACTTC. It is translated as CASSLSRFQETQYF.

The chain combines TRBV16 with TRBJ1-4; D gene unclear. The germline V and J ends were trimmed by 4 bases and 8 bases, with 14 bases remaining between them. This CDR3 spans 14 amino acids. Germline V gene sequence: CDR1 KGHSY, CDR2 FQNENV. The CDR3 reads CASSLGRPPEKLFF. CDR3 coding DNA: TGTGCCAGCAGCCTCGGTCGTCCTCCCGAAAAACTGTTTTTT.

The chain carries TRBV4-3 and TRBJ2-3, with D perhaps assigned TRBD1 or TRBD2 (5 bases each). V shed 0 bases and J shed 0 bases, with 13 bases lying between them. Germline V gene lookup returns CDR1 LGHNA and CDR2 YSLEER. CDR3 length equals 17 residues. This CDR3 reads CASSQDGYGASTDTQYF. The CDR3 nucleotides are TGCGCCAGCAGCCAAGATGGGTACGGGGCGAGCACAGATACGCAGTATTTT.

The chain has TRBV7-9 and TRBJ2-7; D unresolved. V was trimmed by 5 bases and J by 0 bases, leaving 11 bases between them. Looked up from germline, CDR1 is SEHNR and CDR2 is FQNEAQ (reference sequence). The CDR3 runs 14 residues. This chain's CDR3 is CASSRSVSSYEQYF. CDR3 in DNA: TGTGCCAGCAGCCGCAGTGTGTCCTCCTACGAGCAGTACTTC.

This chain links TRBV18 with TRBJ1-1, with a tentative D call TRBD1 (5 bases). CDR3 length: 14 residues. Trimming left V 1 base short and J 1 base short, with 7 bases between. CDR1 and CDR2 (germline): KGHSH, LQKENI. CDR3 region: CASSPQGWNTEAFF. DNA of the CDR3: TGTGCCAGCTCACCACAGGGGTGGAACACTGAAGCTTTCTTT.

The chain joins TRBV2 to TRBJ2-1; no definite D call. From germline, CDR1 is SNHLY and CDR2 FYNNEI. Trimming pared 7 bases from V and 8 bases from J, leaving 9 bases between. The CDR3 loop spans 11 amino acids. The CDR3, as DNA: TGTGCCAGCAAGGAGCAGTATGAGCAGTTCTTC. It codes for CASKEQYEQFF.

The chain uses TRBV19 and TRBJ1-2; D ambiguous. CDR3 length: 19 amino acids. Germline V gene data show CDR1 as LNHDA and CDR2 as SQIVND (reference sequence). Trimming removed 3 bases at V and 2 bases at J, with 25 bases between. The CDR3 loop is CASSIWRFRAQDSNYGYTF. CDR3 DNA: TGTGCCAGTAGTATTTGGAGGTTTCGGGCGCAAGATTCAAACTATGGCTACACCTTC.

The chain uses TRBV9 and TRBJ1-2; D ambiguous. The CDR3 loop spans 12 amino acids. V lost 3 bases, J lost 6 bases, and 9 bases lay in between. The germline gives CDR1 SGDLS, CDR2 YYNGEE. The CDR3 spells CASSAAPHGYTF. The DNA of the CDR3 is TGTGCCAGCAGCGCCGCCCCCCATGGCTACACCTTC.

The CDR3 here is CASSHPFSTGEAFF. DNA of the CDR3: TGCGCCAGCAGCCATCCGTTCTCCACAGGGGAAGCTTTCTTT. The chain couples TRBV4-1 to TRBJ1-1; D might be TRBD1 (6 bases). The CDR3 loop spans 14 amino acids. The V end was cut by 3 bases, the J end by 8 bases, with 16 bases between. The germline V gene has CDR1 MGHRA and CDR2 YSYEKL.

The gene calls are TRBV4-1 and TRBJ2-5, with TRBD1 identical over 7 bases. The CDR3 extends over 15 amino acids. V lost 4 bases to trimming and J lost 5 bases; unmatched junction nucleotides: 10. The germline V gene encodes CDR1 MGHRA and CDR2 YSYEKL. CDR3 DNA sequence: TGCGCCAGCAGCCGGGGACAGAGGGCCGGGGAGACCCAGTACTTC. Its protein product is CASSRGQRAGETQYF.

The CDR3 is CATSFRDGANTGELFF. In nucleotides, the CDR3 is TGTGCCACCAGTTTCCGGGACGGAGCGAACACCGGGGAGCTGTTTTTT. The chain employs TRBV15 and TRBJ2-2, with D perhaps matching TRBD1 or TRBD2 (5 bases each). From germline, CDR1 is LNHNV and CDR2 YYDKDF (reference sequence). This CDR3 is built from 16 residues. V lost 6 bases and J 0 bases, leaving 14 bases between the germline ends. The entire variable domain, with the rest obtained from reference TRBV15 and TRBJ2-2, is as follows: DAMVIQNPRYQVTQFGKPVTLSCSQTLNHNVMYWYQQKSSQAPKLLFHYYDKDFNNEADTPDNFQSRRPNTSFCFLDIRSPGLGDTAMYLCATSFRDGANTGELFFGEGSRLTVL.

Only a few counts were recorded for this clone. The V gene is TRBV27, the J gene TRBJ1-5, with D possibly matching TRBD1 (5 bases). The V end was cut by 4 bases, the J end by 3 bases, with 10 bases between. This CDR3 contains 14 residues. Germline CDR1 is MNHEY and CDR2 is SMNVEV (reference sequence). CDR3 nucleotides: TGTGCCAGCAGTTCACAAGGGGTCAATCAGCCCCAGCATTTT. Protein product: CASSSQGVNQPQHF.

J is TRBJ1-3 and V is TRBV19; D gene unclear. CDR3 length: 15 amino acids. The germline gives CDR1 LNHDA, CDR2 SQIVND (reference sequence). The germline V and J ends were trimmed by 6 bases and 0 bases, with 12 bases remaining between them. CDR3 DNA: TGTGCCAGTAGAGCCGACCTGAGCTCTGGAAACACCATATATTTT. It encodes CASRADLSSGNTIYF. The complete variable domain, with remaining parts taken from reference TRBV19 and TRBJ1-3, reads DGGITQSPKYLFRKEGQNVTLSCEQNLNHDAMYWYRQDPGQGLRLIYYSQIVNDFQKGDIAEGYSVSREKKESFPLTVTSAQKNPTAFYLCASRADLSSGNTIYFGEGSWLTVV.

CDR3 sequence (DNA): TGTGCCAGCAGTTACGGGAGCCACTCTGGAAACACCATATATTTT. This codes for CASSYGSHSGNTIYF. The V and J genes are TRBV6-5 and TRBJ1-3; no definite D call. Germline CDR1 is MNHEY and CDR2 is SVGAGI. V lost 2 bases, J lost 0 bases, and 8 bases lay in between. This CDR3 comprises 15 residues.

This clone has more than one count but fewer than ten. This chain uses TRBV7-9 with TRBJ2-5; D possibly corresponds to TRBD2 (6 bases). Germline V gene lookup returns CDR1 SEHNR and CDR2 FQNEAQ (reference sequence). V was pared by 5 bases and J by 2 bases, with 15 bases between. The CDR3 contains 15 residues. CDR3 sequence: CASSLGRRAQETQYF. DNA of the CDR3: TGTGCCAGCAGCCTGGGTAGGAGGGCTCAAGAGACCCAGTACTTC. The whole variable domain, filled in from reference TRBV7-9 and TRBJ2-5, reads DTGVSQNPRHKITKRGQNVTFRCDPISEHNRLYWYRQTLGQGPEFLTYFQNEAQLEKSRLLSDRFSAERPKGSFSTLEIQRTEQGDSAMYLCASSLGRRAQETQYFGPGTRLLVL.

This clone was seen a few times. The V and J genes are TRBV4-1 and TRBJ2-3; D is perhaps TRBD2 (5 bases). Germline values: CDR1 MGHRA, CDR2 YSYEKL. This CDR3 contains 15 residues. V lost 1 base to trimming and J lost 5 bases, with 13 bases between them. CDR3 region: CASSQGRFGVDTQYF. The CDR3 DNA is TGCGCCAGCAGCCAAGGGCGGTTCGGGGTAGATACGCAGTATTTT.

The CDR3 sequence: CASSYWPRQGGEQYF. The CDR3 coding sequence is TGTGCCAGCAGTTACTGGCCGCGACAGGGAGGCGAGCAGTACTTC. The gene calls are TRBV6-2 or TRBV6-3 and TRBJ2-7; possible D gene TRBD1, 7 bases. This CDR3 spans 15 amino acids. V lost 1 base and J 6 bases, leaving 16 bases between the germline ends. Germline assignment: CDR1 MNHEY and CDR2 SVGEGT.

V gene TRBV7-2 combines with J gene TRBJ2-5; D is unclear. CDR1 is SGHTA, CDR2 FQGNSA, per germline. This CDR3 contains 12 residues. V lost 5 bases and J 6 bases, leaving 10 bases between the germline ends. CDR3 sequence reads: CASSLQRKTQYF. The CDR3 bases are TGTGCCAGCAGCCTACAAAGAAAGACCCAGTACTTC.